Following are 24 T cell receptor beta chains from one sample sequenced in a study of T cells in Graves' hyperthyroidism and ophthalmopathy (dated by TCRdb to about 2019). Library preparation used multiplex PCR. This sample was sequenced with an Illumina HiSeq 2000. TCR beta CDR3 regions were amplified from RNA transcripts. For the first round of RT-PCR on the TCR CDR3, the HTBI primer set was used together with the Qiagen OneStep RT-PCR kit. TCRdb reprocessing: public reads trimmed at Q25 with fastp, clones called with MiXCR, in-frame beta chains kept. Rows are unified per CDR3 protein, each entry keeping the most common DNA and genes. This sample gives about 360,000 distinct CDR3 sequences in total; under 15% of them show up just once. The ten largest clones add up to around a tenth of the sample. Sequenced input: blood. The receptors shown here come from a woman aged 18 to 35 with Graves' hyperthyroidism.

Many counts were recorded for this clonotype. The DNA for the CDR3 is TGTGCCAGCAGTATCCGGACAGGGGGCGGTGAAGCTTTCTTT. Translated, it gives CASSIRTGGGEAFF. V and J are TRBV28 and TRBJ1-1; 11 bases agree with TRBD1. The J segment lost 7 bases and the V segment lost 5 bases, leaving 6 bases of the junction unmatched. The CDR3 is 14 residues long. Germline V gives CDR1 MDHEN, CDR2 SYDVKM.

At least ten counts were recorded for this clonotype. The chain joins TRBV3-1 to TRBJ2-1, with D perhaps matching TRBD1 (6 bases). This CDR3 comprises 12 residues. Germline CDR1 and CDR2: LGHDT and YNNKEL (reference sequence). V dropped 5 bases and J dropped 9 bases, with 11 bases sitting between them. The CDR3 region has the DNA TGTGCCAGCAGCTGGGGGCCCACTGAGCAGTTCTTC. It translates to CASSWGPTEQFF.

At least ten counts were recorded for this clonotype. The V call is TRBV10-1, the J call TRBJ1-3; D might be TRBD1 (6 bases). Deletions cut 6 bases from V and 0 bases from J, with 12 bases between. Germline V gene data show CDR1 as WNHNN and CDR2 as SYGVQD (reference sequence). The CDR3 consists of 15 residues. The CDR3 bases are TGCGCCAGCAGACCACGGACAGACTCTGGAAACACCATATATTTT. It yields the protein CASRPRTDSGNTIYF.

At least ten counts were recorded for this clonotype. The chain couples TRBV4-2 to TRBJ1-5; tentatively, D is TRBD1 (5 bases). Trimming removed 0 bases at V and 7 bases at J, with 13 bases between. The germline gives CDR1 LGHNA, CDR2 YNFKEQ. The CDR3 totals 15 residues. The CDR3 loop is CASSQDVGAGQPQHF. The CDR3 DNA follows: TGTGCCAGCAGCCAAGATGTAGGGGCGGGACAGCCCCAGCATTTT.

V usage is TRBV10-3 and J usage is TRBJ2-3, with a weak D call TRBD2 (5 bases). This CDR3 contains 19 residues. In germline, CDR1 is ENHRY, CDR2 SYGVKD. V was trimmed by 0 bases and J by 2 bases, leaving 21 bases between them. This chain's CDR3 is CAISESPPQSKRITDTQYF. CDR3 DNA: TGTGCCATCAGTGAGTCGCCCCCTCAGTCGAAGCGGATCACAGATACGCAGTATTTT.

This clonotype was observed many times. This chain connects TRBV11-2 to TRBJ1-4; D remains unclear. This CDR3 has 14 amino acids. From germline, CDR1 is SGHAT and CDR2 FQNNGV. The ends were cut back, 5 bases at V and 5 bases at J, with 12 bases in the middle. The DNA for the CDR3 is TGTGCCAGCAGCCAGTTTGCGGGGAATGAAAAACTGTTTTTT. Translating it yields CASSQFAGNEKLFF.

This clonotype was detected a few times. The chain couples TRBV5-4 to TRBJ1-2; TRBD1 aligns across 11 bases. Unmatched junction bases numbered 0, after V lost 3 bases and J lost 2 bases. The CDR3 runs 14 residues. The germline V gene has CDR1 SGHNT and CDR2 YYREEE (reference sequence). CDR3 nucleotides: TGTGCCAGCAGCTGGGACAGGGGGAACTATGGCTACACCTTC. This encodes CASSWDRGNYGYTF.

There are a few counts of this clonotype. The gene calls are TRBV20-1 and TRBJ2-4; perhaps TRBD1 as D (5 bases). V dropped 5 bases and J dropped 1 base, with 15 bases sitting between them. The CDR3 is made up of 15 amino acids. CDR1 and CDR2 from the germline V gene are DFQATT and SNEGSKA (reference sequence). CDR3 coding DNA: TGCAGTGCTGAAATCGCAGGGCCCGCCAAAAACATTCAGTACTTC. Its protein is CSAEIAGPAKNIQYF.

At least ten counts were recorded for this clonotype. The chain carries TRBV12-3 or TRBV12-4 and TRBJ2-3; D is undetermined. The length of the CDR3 is 10 residues. V was clipped by 9 bases and J by 6 bases, with 7 bases between them. CDR3 coding DNA: TGTGCCAGTGGGGATGATACGCAGTATTTT. It is translated as CASGDDTQYF.

This clonotype was detected ten times or more. The rearrangement joins TRBV4-1 to TRBJ1-1; D gene uncertain. Trimming left V 0 bases short and J 0 bases short, with 20 bases between. CDR1 is MGHRA, CDR2 YSYEKL, per germline. This CDR3 region has 19 residues. The CDR3 coding sequence is TGCGCCAGCAGCCAAGAAGCCCCCCCACGGGCAGGCATGAACACTGAAGCTTTCTTT. This gives the protein CASSQEAPPRAGMNTEAFF.

V usage is TRBV28 and J usage is TRBJ2-1; tentative D call: TRBD2 (6 bases). This CDR3 comprises 15 residues. Germline V gene sequence: CDR1 MDHEN, CDR2 SYDVKM. Trimming shortened V by 6 bases and J by 0 bases, and 12 bases separated the two germline ends. CDR3 coding DNA: TGTGCCAGCAGCCCGGGGGATGACTCCTACAATGAGCAGTTCTTC. Its protein product is CASSPGDDSYNEQFF.

The gene calls are TRBV5-1 and TRBJ2-2; 11 nucleotides agree with TRBD2. Germline V gene data show CDR1 as SGHRS and CDR2 as YFSETQ. V shed 0 bases, J shed 7 bases, and the junction held 5 bases outside the gene matches. This CDR3 spans 16 amino acids. The CDR3 loop is CASSLVLAGAVGELFF. The DNA for the CDR3 is TGCGCCAGCAGCTTGGTACTAGCGGGGGCCGTCGGGGAGCTGTTTTTT.

This clonotype appeared a few times. The CDR3 loop reads CASSDFTGLAGRNEQFF. CDR3 in DNA: TGCGCCAGCAGTGACTTTACGGGACTAGCGGGGCGCAATGAGCAGTTCTTC. The chain joins TRBV10-2 to TRBJ2-1, with 13 bases lining up with TRBD2. The CDR3 extends over 17 amino acids. The V gene's germline CDR1 is WSHSY and CDR2 SAAADI. V gave up 3 bases and J gave up 6 bases; unmatched junction bases: 8.

This clonotype was seen more than once but under ten times. CDR3: CASSYRQGGYTF. CDR3 coding DNA: TGTGCCAGCAGTTATCGGCAGGGAGGCTACACCTTC. V and J are TRBV6-5 and TRBJ1-2, with D perhaps matching TRBD1 (5 bases). V was pared by 3 bases and J by 8 bases, with 10 bases between. Germline-derived CDR1 and CDR2 are MNHEY and SVGAGI. The CDR3 sequence is 12 residues long.

At least ten counts were recorded for this clonotype. The V gene is TRBV12-3 or TRBV12-4, the J gene TRBJ1-2; TRBD1 aligns across 7 bases. The CDR3 has 12 amino acids. Germline trimming cut 6 bases from V and 10 bases from J; bases unmatched to any gene: 8. The DNA of the CDR3 is TGTGCCAGCAGCCCGGGACAGTCATACTACACCTTC. Translation: CASSPGQSYYTF.

To note about this clonotype: A much larger clone differs by one base, so this may be a read error. The CDR3 region has the DNA TGCAGCGTTGCTGGGCTGCCAGATACGCAGTGTTTT. Translating it yields CSVAGLPDTQCF. The chain joins TRBV29-1 to TRBJ2-3; unclear D gene. The germline V gene has CDR1 SQVTM and CDR2 ANQGSEA. The CDR3 totals 12 residues.

This clonotype was observed many times. V is TRBV11-2 and J is TRBJ2-1, with 13 bases fitting TRBD2. This CDR3 spans 15 amino acids. Trimming cost V 4 bases and J 6 bases; bases outside gene matches: 3. CDR1 is SGHAT and CDR2 is FQNNGV in the germline V gene. This CDR3 is CASSSTSGRGNEQFF. CDR3 DNA: TGTGCCAGCAGCTCTACTAGCGGGAGGGGCAATGAGCAGTTCTTC.

The sample holds many counts of this clonotype. The chain is built from TRBV7-9 and TRBJ1-1; 7 nucleotides align to TRBD1. Germline values: CDR1 SEHNR, CDR2 FQNEAQ (reference sequence). The CDR3 covers 16 residues. Losses at the gene ends were 1 base for V and 5 bases for J; bases not matched to a gene: 10. CDR3 nucleotides: TGTGCCAGCAGCTTAGTCCAGGGGGGACTGAGGACTGAAGCTTTCTTT. Its translation: CASSLVQGGLRTEAFF.

Ten or more counts support this clonotype. The J gene is TRBJ1-4, the V gene TRBV27; no definite D call. Trimming shortened V by 4 bases and J by 0 bases, and 21 bases separated the two germline ends. The CDR3 is 19 amino acids. CDR1 MNHEY and CDR2 SMNVEV come from the germline V gene (reference sequence). The CDR3 DNA follows: TGTGCCAGCAGTTATGCAACCCCAGATCGGAAGGCAACTAATGAAAAACTGTTTTTT. It encodes CASSYATPDRKATNEKLFF.

This clonotype came up many times. This sequence joins TRBV6-1 and TRBJ2-2; 9 nucleotides line up with TRBD1. The CDR3 runs 16 residues. Germline V lookup: CDR1 MNHNS, CDR2 SASEGT. The ends lost 6 bases at V and 5 bases at J; junction bases unmatched: 10. CDR3: CASRAWTGEGTGELFF. CDR3 sequence (DNA): TGTGCCAGCAGAGCGTGGACAGGGGAGGGGACCGGGGAGCTGTTTTTT.

The sample holds many counts of this clonotype. This sequence joins TRBV28 and TRBJ2-5, with unresolved D. The CDR3 extends over 16 amino acids. Germline V gene sequence: CDR1 MDHEN, CDR2 SYDVKM. V lost 3 bases and J lost 0, with 14 bases in between. The CDR3 here is CASSFRTGDNQETQYF. Here the CDR3 DNA reads TGTGCCAGCAGTTTCCGTACCGGAGACAACCAAGAGACCCAGTACTTC.

The CDR3 loop reads CASNSSGGEQYF. The CDR3 DNA reads TGTGCCAGTAATAGCTCAGGGGGCGAGCAGTACTTC. The genes are TRBV3-2 and TRBJ2-7; TRBD1 is taken as the D call from the table, unchecked against the DNA. TRBV3-2 is a pseudogene locus. CDR3 length: 12 amino acids.

This clonotype occurred a few times. The chain has TRBV28 and TRBJ2-5; TRBD1 is a possible D gene (7 bases). The CDR3 is made up of 11 amino acids. The V gene's germline CDR1 is MDHEN and CDR2 SYDVKM. The germline V and J ends were trimmed by 4 bases and 13 bases, with 13 bases remaining between them. The CDR3 reads CASSSDREVYF. CDR3 DNA sequence: TGTGCCAGCAGTTCCGACAGGGAGGTGTACTTC.

This clonotype was seen repeatedly, ten times or more. The chain uses TRBV7-2 and TRBJ2-1; D gene uncertain. Trimming took 0 bases from V and 8 from J, leaving 11 bases between them. Germline V gene lookup returns CDR1 SGHTA and CDR2 FQGNSA. The CDR3 totals 14 residues. The DNA of the CDR3 is TGTGCCAGCAGCTTAGCGATCGAACTGTATGAGCAGTTCTTC. Translated: CASSLAIELYEQFF.